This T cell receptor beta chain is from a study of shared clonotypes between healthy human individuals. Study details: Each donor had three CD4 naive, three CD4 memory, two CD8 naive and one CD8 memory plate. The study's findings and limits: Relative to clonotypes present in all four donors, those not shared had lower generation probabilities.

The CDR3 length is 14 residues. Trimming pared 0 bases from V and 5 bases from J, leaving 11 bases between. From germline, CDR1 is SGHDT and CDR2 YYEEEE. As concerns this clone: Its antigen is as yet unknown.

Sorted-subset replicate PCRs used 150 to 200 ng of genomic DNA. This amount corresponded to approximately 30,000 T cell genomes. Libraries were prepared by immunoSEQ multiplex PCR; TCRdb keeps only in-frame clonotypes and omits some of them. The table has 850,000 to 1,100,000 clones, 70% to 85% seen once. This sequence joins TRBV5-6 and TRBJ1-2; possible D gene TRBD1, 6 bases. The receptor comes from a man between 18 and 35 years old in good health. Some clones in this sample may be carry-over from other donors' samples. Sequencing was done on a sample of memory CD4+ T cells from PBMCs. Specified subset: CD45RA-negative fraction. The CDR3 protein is CASSLGGGTYGYTF. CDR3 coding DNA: TGTGCCAGCAGCTTGGGAGGGGGAACTTATGGCTACACCTTC.